Listed here is a single TCR beta chain. Per the germline V gene, CDR1 is MNHEY and CDR2 is SVGAGI. The CDR3 runs to 13 residues. V gave up 0 bases and J gave up 7 bases, with 7 bases separating them. The data are from a study of T cells after yellow fever vaccination. Via MiXCR, TCRdb re-called the 5' RACE reads, giving one row per CDR3 protein. The sample includes about 630,000 distinct CDR3 sequences, roughly an eighth of them seen just once. The sequences come from PBMCs, collected on the day of the yellow fever booster vaccination. The V call is TRBV6-5, the J call TRBJ2-4; D unclear. The TCR originated in a man aged 30 to 39 who received the YFV17D yellow fever vaccine. CDR3: CASSYSFGNIQYF. CDR3 nucleotide sequence: TGTGCCAGCAGTTACTCCTTCGGCAACATTCAGTACTTC.